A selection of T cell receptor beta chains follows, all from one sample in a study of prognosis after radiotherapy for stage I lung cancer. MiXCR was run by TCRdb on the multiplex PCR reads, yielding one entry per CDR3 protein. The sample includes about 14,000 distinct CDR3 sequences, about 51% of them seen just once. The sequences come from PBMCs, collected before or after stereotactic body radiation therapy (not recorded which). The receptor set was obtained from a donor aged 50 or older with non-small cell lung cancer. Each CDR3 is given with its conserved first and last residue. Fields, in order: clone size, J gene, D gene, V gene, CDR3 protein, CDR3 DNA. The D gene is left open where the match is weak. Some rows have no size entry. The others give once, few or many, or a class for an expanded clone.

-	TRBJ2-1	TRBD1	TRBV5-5	CASSPDRGLHNEQFF	TGTGCCAGCAGTCCGGACAGGGGGCTGCACAATGAGCAGTTCTTC
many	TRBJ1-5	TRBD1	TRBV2	CASRGQGNQPQHF	TGTGCCAGCCGTGGACAGGGCAATCAGCCCCAGCATTTT
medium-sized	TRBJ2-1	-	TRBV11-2	CASSLSGEQRNEQFF	TGTGCCAGCAGCCTTAGCGGAGAGCAAAGGAATGAGCAGTTCTTC
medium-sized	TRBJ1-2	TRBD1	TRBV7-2	CASSLGQGWANYGYTF	TGTGCCAGCAGCTTAGGACAGGGGTGGGCTAACTATGGCTACACCTTC
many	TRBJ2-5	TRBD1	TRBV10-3	CAISPGTGGTKAGTQYF	TGTGCCATCAGCCCCGGGACAGGGGGCACCAAGGCAGGGACCCAGTACTTC
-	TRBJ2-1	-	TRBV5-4	CASSPAGAQGSYNEQFF	TGTGCCAGCAGCCCGGCAGGGGCGCAGGGCTCCTACAATGAGCAGTTCTTC
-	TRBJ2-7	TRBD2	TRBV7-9	CASSGGLARHEQYF	TGTGCCAGCAGCGGGGGACTAGCTAGACACGAGCAGTACTTC
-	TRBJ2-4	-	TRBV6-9	CASSYSNNLTAKNIQYF	TGTGCCAGTAGTTACTCGAACAACCTGACAGCCAAAAACATTCAGTACTTC
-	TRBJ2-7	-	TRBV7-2	CASSLIRGYEQYF	TGTGCCAGCAGCTTAATCAGGGGTTACGAGCAGTACTTC
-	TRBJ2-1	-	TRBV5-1	CASSFPNSYNEQFF	TGCGCCAGCAGCTTTCCCAACTCCTACAATGAGCAGTTCTTC
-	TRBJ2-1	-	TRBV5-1	CASSLWLNEKFF	TGCGCCAGCAGCTTGTGGCTCAATGAAAAGTTCTTC
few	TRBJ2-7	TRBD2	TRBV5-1	CASSLASGLAGVYEQYF	TGCGCCAGCAGCTTGGCCTCGGGACTAGCGGGAGTCTACGAGCAGTACTTC
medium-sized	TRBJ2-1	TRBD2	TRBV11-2	CASSLLYSGRDNEQFF	TGTGCCAGCAGCTTACTCTATAGCGGGAGGGACAATGAGCAGTTCTTC
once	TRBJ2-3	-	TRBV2	CAHRARGGHTQYF	TGTGCCCACAGGGCCAGGGGAGGACATACGCAGTATTTT
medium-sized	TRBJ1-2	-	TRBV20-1	CSAQRTGYYGYTF	TGCAGTGCTCAACGGACTGGGTACTATGGCTACACCTTC
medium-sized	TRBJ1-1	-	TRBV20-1	CSASLGEMQFVMNTEAFF	TGCAGTGCTAGCCTAGGGGAAATGCAGTTCGTCATGAACACTGAAGCTTTCTTT
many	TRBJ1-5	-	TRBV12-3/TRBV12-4	CASSFFSGPLGQPQHF	TGTGCCAGCAGTTTCTTCTCGGGACCTCTAGGGCAGCCCCAGCATTTT
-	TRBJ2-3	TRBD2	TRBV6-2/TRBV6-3	CASNPRLAGVDTQYF	TGTGCCAGCAACCCCCGACTAGCGGGAGTAGATACGCAGTATTTT
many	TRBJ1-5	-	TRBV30	CAWTRAADGQPQHF	TGTGCCTGGACCCGCGCGGCGGACGGGCAGCCCCAGCATTTT
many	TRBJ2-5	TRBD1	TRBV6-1	CASSFDRDRETQYF	TGTGCCAGCAGCTTTGACAGGGATCGGGAGACCCAGTACTTC
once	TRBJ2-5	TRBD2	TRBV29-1	CSVVGLAGLRETQYF	TGCAGCGTTGTGGGACTAGCGGGATTAAGGGAGACCCAGTACTTC
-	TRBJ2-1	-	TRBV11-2	CASSIGGLSSYNEQFF	TGTGCCAGCAGTATAGGGGGGCTAAGCTCCTACAATGAGCAGTTCTTC
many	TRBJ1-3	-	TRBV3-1	CASSQEGRSGNTIYF	TGTGCCAGCAGCCAAGAGGGCAGGTCTGGAAACACCATATATTTT
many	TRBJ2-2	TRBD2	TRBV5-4	CASSTGLAETGELFF	TGTGCCAGCAGCACGGGACTAGCGGAGACCGGGGAGCTGTTTTTT
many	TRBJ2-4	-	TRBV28	CASSFIRETGKSIQYF	TGTGCCAGCAGTTTTATTAGGGAAACGGGCAAAAGCATTCAGTACTTC
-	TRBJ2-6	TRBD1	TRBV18	CASSRTGGNSGANVLTF	TGTGCCAGCTCAAGGACAGGGGGCAATTCTGGGGCCAACGTCCTGACTTTC
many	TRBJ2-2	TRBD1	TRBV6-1	CASSEGQGTGGELFF	TGTGCCAGCAGTGAGGGACAGGGGACCGGCGGGGAGCTGTTTTTT
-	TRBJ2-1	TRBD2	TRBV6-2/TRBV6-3	CASSELGGREYNEQFF	TGTGCCAGCAGTGAATTGGGCGGGAGGGAATACAATGAGCAGTTCTTC
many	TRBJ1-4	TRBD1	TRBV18	CASSQSRGNEKLFF	TGTGCCAGCTCACAATCCAGGGGGAATGAAAAACTGTTTTTT
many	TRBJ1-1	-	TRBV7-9	CASSSQTALNTEAFF	TGTGCCAGCAGCTCTCAGACAGCCTTGAACACTGAAGCTTTCTTT
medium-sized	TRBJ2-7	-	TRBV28	CAILPGDGTYEQYF	TGTGCCATACTCCCTGGGGACGGCACCTACGAGCAGTACTTC
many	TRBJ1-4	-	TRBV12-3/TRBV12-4	CASSFSAQGSAINEKLFF	TGTGCCAGCAGTTTTTCAGCCCAGGGCTCGGCGATTAATGAAAAACTGTTTTTT
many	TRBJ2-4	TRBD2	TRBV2	CASRRGLAGIKNIQYF	TGTGCCAGCAGAAGGGGACTAGCGGGAATCAAAAACATTCAGTACTTC
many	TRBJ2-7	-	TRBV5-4	CASSLDLAYEQYF	TGTGCCAGCAGCTTGGACTTGGCCTACGAGCAGTACTTC
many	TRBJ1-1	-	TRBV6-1	CASSEELRTRLNTEAFF	TGTGCCAGCAGTGAAGAGCTCCGGACGCGGCTGAACACTGAAGCTTTCTTT
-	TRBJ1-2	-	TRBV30	CAWTRGVGTNYGYTF	TGTGCCTGGACCCGAGGGGTAGGAACCAACTATGGCTACACCTTC
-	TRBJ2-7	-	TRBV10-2	CASSAVAGGLDDQYF	TGCGCCAGCAGTGCGGTGGCTGGGGGCTTGGACGATCAGTACTTC
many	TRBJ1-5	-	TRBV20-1	CSVSRAGFYQPQHF	TGCAGTGTCTCTCGGGCAGGATTTTATCAGCCCCAGCATTTT
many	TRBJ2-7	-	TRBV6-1	CASSEILGFGAYEQYF	TGTGCCAGCAGCGAAATATTGGGCTTTGGGGCCTACGAGCAGTACTTC
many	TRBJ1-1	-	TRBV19	CASSIDRWQGPNTEAFF	TGTGCCAGTAGTATAGACCGGTGGCAGGGGCCGAACACTGAAGCTTTCTTT
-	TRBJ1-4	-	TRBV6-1	CASSETGRERMFF	TGTGCCAGCAGTGAAACCGGGCGTGAAAGAATGTTTTTT
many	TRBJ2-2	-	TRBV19	CAITSGTGELFF	TGTGCCATTACGAGCGGGACCGGGGAGCTGTTTTTT
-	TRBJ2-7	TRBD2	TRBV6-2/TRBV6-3	CASSQRLAGVPPDEHYF	TGTGCCAGCAGTCAGCGACTAGCGGGAGTTCCCCCTGATGAGCATTACTTC
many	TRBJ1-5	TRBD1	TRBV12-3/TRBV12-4	CASSSTRDSYQPQHF	TGTGCCAGCAGTTCGACCCGGGACAGTTATCAGCCCCAGCATTTT
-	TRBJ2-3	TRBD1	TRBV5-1	CARHPGQGYADTQYF	TGCGCAAGACATCCGGGACAGGGTTACGCAGACACGCAGTATTTT
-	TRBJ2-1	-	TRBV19	CASSIGRGTEQFF	TGTGCCAGTAGTATAGGTCGGGGGACTGAGCAGTTCTTC
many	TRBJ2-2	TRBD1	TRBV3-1	CASTRQGNTGELFF	TGTGCCAGCACGAGACAGGGTAACACCGGGGAGCTGTTTTTT
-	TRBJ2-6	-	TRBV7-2	CASSFAVFGANVLTF	TGTGCCAGCAGCTTCGCAGTCTTCGGGGCCAACGTCCTGACTTTC
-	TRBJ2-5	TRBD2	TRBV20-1	CSARTAGGGKTQYF	TGCAGTGCTAGAACAGCGGGAGGAGGGAAGACCCAGTACTTC
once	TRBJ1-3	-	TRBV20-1	CSAREFRNTIYF	TGCAGTGCTAGAGAATTCCGAAACACCATATATTTT
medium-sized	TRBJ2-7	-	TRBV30	CAWTPGLRPGEQYF	TGTGCCTGGACGCCGGGACTTCGACCCGGCGAGCAGTACTTC
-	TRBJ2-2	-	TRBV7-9	CAIRGCVTGELFF	TGTGCCATCCGTGGGTGTGTCACCGGGGAGCTGTTTTTT
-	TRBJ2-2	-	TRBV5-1	CASSYVGRKTGELFF	TGCGCCAGCAGCTACGTCGGGCGGAAAACCGGGGAGCTGTTTTTT
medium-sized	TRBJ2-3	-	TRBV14	CASSHSRGRTTDTQYF	TGTGCCAGCAGCCATTCCCGGGGACGGACCACAGATACGCAGTATTTT
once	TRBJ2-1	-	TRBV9	CASGGVDFRNEQFF	TGTGCCAGCGGCGGAGTGGACTTTCGCAATGAGCAGTTCTTC
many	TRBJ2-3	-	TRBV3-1	CASSQDNGRTDTQYF	TGTGCCAGCAGCCAAGATAACGGGCGGACAGATACGCAGTATTTT
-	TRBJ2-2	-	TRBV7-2	CASSPRSSSGELFF	TGTGCCAGCAGCCCTCGTTCTTCAAGCGGGGAGCTGTTTTTT
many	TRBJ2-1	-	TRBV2	CASSVRSGDSYNEQFF	TGTGCCAGCAGTGTTCGGTCGGGAGACTCCTACAATGAGCAGTTCTTC
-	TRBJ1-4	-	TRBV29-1	CSVKETGSWEKLFF	TGCAGCGTCAAAGAAACAGGGTCGTGGGAAAAACTGTTTTTT
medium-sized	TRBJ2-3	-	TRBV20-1	CSAGIRVAGTDTQYF	TGCAGTGCTGGAATCAGGGTGGCGGGAACAGATACGCAGTATTTT